A selection of T cell receptor beta chains follows, all from one sample in a study of vaccination and CD4 T cells after COVID-19. TCRdb re-called the PCR reads through MiXCR, storing one row per CDR3 protein. The table has about 15,000 distinct CDR3 sequences, less than 70% seen once. Sample: CD4+ T cells from blood, taken after SARS-CoV-2 vaccination. The receptors here all came from a human donor who had recovered from COVID-19. Both conserved end residues are part of each CDR3. A D gene is named only where the DNA matches it firmly. Part of the rows lack a size; the others show once, few, many or a class for expanded clones.

clone size | J gene | D gene | V gene | CDR3 DNA | CDR3 protein
NA | TRBJ2-1 | TRBD1 | TRBV7-6 | TGTGCCAGCAGCTTTGACTTAACTCCGGGACAGGGGGGTTATGAGCAGTTCTTC | CASSFDLTPGQGGYEQFF
NA | TRBJ2-3 | TRBD2 | TRBV6-1 | TGTGCCGGCAGCACTAAGCGGGACACAGATACGCAGTATTTT | CAGSTKRDTDTQYF
few | TRBJ1-5 | NA | TRBV20-1 | TGCAGTGCTAGAGATGAGGGATTAAAAAATCAGCCCCAGCATTTT | CSARDEGLKNQPQHF
NA | TRBJ1-4 | NA | TRBV6-1 | TGTGCCAGCAGGACAACTAATGAAAAACTGTTTTTT | CASRTTNEKLFF
NA | TRBJ1-6 | NA | TRBV6-1 | TGTGCCAGCAGTGAGACGACCTACTATAATTCACCCCTCCACTTT | CASSETTYYNSPLHF
few | TRBJ1-5 | NA | TRBV19 | TGTGCCAGTAGTATAGATTCCGATCAGCCCCAGCATTTT | CASSIDSDQPQHF
NA | TRBJ1-2 | NA | TRBV6-1 | TGTGCCAACAAGGAGGGGAGAGGTGGCTACACCTTC | CANKEGRGGYTF
NA | TRBJ1-2 | NA | TRBV20-1 | TGCAGTGCCTTGAGGGGGGCGGCTAACTATGGCTACACCTTC | CSALRGAANYGYTF
NA | TRBJ1-5 | NA | TRBV15 | TGTGCCACCAGCTTAGATAGCAATCAGCCCCAGCATTTT | CATSLDSNQPQHF
NA | TRBJ2-2 | TRBD1 | TRBV6-5 | TGTGCCAGCAGTTACTCGATTGGACAGGGGGCCGGGGAGCTGTTTTTT | CASSYSIGQGAGELFF